These 11 T cell receptor beta chains originate from one sample sequenced in a study of OX40 agonist ivuxolimab in advanced cancers. The repertoire was sequenced with immunoSEQ multiplex PCR; TCRdb's copy has only in-frame clones and lacks some. The data hold 80,000 or so clones, with 90% to 95% observed a single time. The material sequenced was CD4+ or CD8+ T cells sorted from blood, taken in a trial of the OX40 agonist ivuxolimab. Every receptor here comes from an adult with an advanced solid tumor such as melanoma, head and neck, liver or kidney cancer.

In its sample, this clone was seen once. J is TRBJ2-6 and V is TRBV19; D is unclear. The CDR3 consists of 13 residues. The ends were cut back, 7 bases at V and 0 bases at J, with 4 bases in the middle. Germline V gene lookup returns CDR1 LNHDA and CDR2 SQIVND (reference sequence). CDR3 amino acids: CASNLSGANVLTF. In DNA form, the CDR3 reads TGTGCCAGTAATCTCTCTGGGGCCAACGTCCTGACTTTC.

The rearrangement joins TRBV7-2 to TRBJ2-1, with 11 nucleotides matching TRBD2. CDR3 size: 14 residues. V shed 9 bases, J shed 4 bases, and the junction held 5 bases outside the gene matches. CDR1 is SGHTA and CDR2 is FQGNSA in the germline V gene. The CDR3 here is CARGSGRGYNEQFF. Written as DNA, the CDR3 is TGTGCCAGAGGTAGCGGGAGGGGATACAATGAGCAGTTCTTC.

V gene TRBV7-7 combines with J gene TRBJ2-1, with TRBD1 matching over 11 bases. This CDR3 comprises 15 residues. J lost 4 bases, V lost 4 bases, and 3 bases had no gene match. Germline V gene data show CDR1 as SSHAT and CDR2 as FNYEAQ (reference sequence). The DNA of the CDR3 is TGTGCCAGCAGCTGGGGGACAGGGGGTTACAATGAGCAGTTCTTC. It yields the protein CASSWGTGGYNEQFF.

This rearrangement joins TRBV18 to TRBJ2-4; tentatively, D is TRBD1 (6 bases). CDR1 is KGHSH, CDR2 LQKENI, per germline. The CDR3 has 14 residues. V was clipped by 4 bases and J by 0 bases, with 7 bases between them. The chain's CDR3 is CASSQQGAKNIQYF. The CDR3 coding sequence is TGTGCCAGCTCACAACAGGGAGCCAAAAACATTCAGTACTTC.

The chain joins TRBV29-1 to TRBJ2-7; either TRBD1 or TRBD2 may supply D (5 bases each). This CDR3 has 12 amino acids. V was pared by 6 bases and J by 1 base, with 10 bases between. Germline V gene sequence: CDR1 SQVTM, CDR2 ANQGSEA. The CDR3 here is CSVGTESYEQYF. DNA for the CDR3: TGCAGCGTCGGGACGGAGTCCTACGAGCAGTACTTC.

V is TRBV4-1 and J is TRBJ2-7; 7 positions match TRBD1. The length of the CDR3 is 14 residues. The J segment lost 1 base and the V segment lost 4 bases, leaving 4 bases of the junction unmatched. Per the germline V gene, CDR1 is MGHRA and CDR2 is YSYEKL. CDR3 sequence reads: CASSPWDRSYEQYF. CDR3 bases: TGCGCCAGCAGCCCATGGGACAGATCCTACGAGCAGTACTTC.

V is TRBV19 and J is TRBJ2-7, with 11 bases identical to TRBD1. Unmatched junction bases numbered 8, after V lost 4 bases and J lost 3 bases. Germline values: CDR1 LNHDA, CDR2 SQIVND (reference sequence). This CDR3 has 16 residues. CDR3 DNA: TGTGCCAGTAGTACACTCCCCGGGACAGGGGGCTACGAGCAGTACTTC. This gives the protein CASSTLPGTGGYEQYF.

The chain combines TRBV18 with TRBJ1-3, with 9 positions matching TRBD1. CDR3 length: 15 residues. The V segment lost 5 bases and the J segment 3 bases; nucleotides outside the gene matches: 5. CDR1 and CDR2 (germline): KGHSH, LQKENI. CDR3 sequence (DNA): TGTGCCAGCTCAACAGGGGGCCTCAGTGGAAACACCATATATTTT. As protein: CASSTGGLSGNTIYF. Complete variable domain (other parts from reference TRBV18 and TRBJ1-3): NAGVMQNPRHLVRRRGQEARLRCSPMKGHSHVYWYRQLPEEGLKFMVYLQKENIIDESGMPKERFSAEFPKEGPSILRIQQVVRGDSAAYFCASSTGGLSGNTIYFGEGSWLTVV.

The CDR3, as DNA: TGTGCCAGCAGCGACCTGGTCCAAGAGACCCAGTACTTC. It encodes CASSDLVQETQYF. The V call is TRBV9, the J call TRBJ2-5; D gene unclear. Trimming removed 3 bases at V and 1 base at J, with 7 bases between. The CDR3 spans 13 residues. Per the germline V gene, CDR1 is SGDLS and CDR2 is YYNGEE.

The chain employs TRBV11-2 and TRBJ2-1; the match to TRBD2 covers 9 bases. V lost 1 base and J lost 7; bases outside the gene matches: 5. CDR1 and CDR2 (germline): SGHAT, FQNNGV. The CDR3 totals 15 residues. The CDR3 nucleotides are TGTGCCAGCAGCTTAGGAGCGGGAGGTGGTAATGAGCAGTTCTTC. Its protein product is CASSLGAGGGNEQFF.

The chain has TRBV5-6 and TRBJ1-6; D is ambiguous. V lost 4 bases and J lost 8, with 7 bases in between. The germline gives CDR1 SGHDT, CDR2 YYEEEE. This CDR3 has 12 amino acids. The CDR3 region is CASSQPDSPLHF. CDR3 bases: TGTGCCAGCAGCCAACCCGATTCACCCCTCCACTTT.